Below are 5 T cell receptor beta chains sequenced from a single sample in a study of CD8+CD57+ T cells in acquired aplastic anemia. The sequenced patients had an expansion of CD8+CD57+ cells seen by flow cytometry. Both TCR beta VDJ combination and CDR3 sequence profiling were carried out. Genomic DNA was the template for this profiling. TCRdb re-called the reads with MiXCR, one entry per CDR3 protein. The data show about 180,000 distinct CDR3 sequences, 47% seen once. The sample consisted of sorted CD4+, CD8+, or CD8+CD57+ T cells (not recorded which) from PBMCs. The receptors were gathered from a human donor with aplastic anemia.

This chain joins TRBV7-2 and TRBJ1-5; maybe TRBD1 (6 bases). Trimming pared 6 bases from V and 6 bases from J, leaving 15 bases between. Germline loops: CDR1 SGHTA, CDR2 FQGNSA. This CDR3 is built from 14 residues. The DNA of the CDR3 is TGTGCCAGCAGTGGGCGGGGGGGCGGTCAGCCCCAGCATTTT. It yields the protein CASSGRGGGQPQHF.

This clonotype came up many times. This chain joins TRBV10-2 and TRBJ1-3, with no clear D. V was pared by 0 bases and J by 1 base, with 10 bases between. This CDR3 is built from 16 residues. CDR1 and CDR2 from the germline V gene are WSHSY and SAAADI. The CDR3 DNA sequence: TGCGCCAGCAGTGAGTCTCCTACTGCTTCTGGAAACACCATATATTTT. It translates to CASSESPTASGNTIYF.

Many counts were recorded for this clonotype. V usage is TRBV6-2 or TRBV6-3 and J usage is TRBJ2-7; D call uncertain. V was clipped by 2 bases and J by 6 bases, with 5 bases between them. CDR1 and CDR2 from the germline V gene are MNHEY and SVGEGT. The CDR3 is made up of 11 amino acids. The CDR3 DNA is TGTGCCAGCAGTTACCTTTTCGAGCAGTACTTC. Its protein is CASSYLFEQYF.

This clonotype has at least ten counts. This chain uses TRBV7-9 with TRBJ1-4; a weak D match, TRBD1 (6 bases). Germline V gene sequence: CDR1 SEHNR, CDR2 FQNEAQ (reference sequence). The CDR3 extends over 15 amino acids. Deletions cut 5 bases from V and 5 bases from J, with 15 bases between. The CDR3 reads CASSPLDRRNEKLFF. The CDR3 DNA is TGTGCCAGCAGCCCCCTTGACAGGCGCAATGAAAAACTGTTTTTT.

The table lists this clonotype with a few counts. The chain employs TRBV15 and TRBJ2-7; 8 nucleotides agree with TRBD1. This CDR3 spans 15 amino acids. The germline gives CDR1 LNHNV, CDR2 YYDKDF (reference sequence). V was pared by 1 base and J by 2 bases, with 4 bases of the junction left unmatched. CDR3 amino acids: CATSRVRGQAYEQYF. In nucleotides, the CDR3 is TGTGCCACCAGCAGAGTTAGGGGACAGGCCTACGAGCAGTACTTC. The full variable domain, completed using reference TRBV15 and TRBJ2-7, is DAMVIQNPRYQVTQFGKPVTLSCSQTLNHNVMYWYQQKSSQAPKLLFHYYDKDFNNEADTPDNFQSRRPNTSFCFLDIRSPGLGDTAMYLCATSRVRGQAYEQYFGPGTRLTVT.